These 28 T cell receptor beta chains were sequenced from one sample in a study of metastatic and nonmetastatic thyroid tumors. MiXCR reprocessed the PCR reads for TCRdb. The table includes about 15,000 clones, over 25% detected once. Every patient underwent thyroid surgery untreated. The specimen sequenced was tumor tissue. These receptors all come from a male donor with papillary thyroid cancer or a benign thyroid nodule (not recorded which). Some clones in this sample may be carry-over from other donors' samples.

This clone was observed a few times. The CDR3 coding sequence is TGTGCCAGCAGTGTAGTACACTATGATCAGCCCCAGCATTTT. Its translation: CASSVVHYDQPQHF. V usage is TRBV6-1 and J usage is TRBJ1-5; no reliable D call. V was trimmed by 4 bases and J by 5 bases, leaving 12 bases between them. Germline CDR1 reads MNHNS; CDR2 reads SASEGT. This CDR3 has 14 amino acids.

This clone was seen only a few times. V usage is TRBV6-1 and J usage is TRBJ1-2; maybe TRBD1 (5 bases). V was pared by 10 bases and J by 5 bases, with 20 bases between. The germline V gene encodes CDR1 MNHNS and CDR2 SASEGT. The CDR3 has 14 residues. CDR3 residues: CAILRGRGGYGYTF. For the CDR3, the DNA is TGTGCCATATTACGAGGAAGGGGAGGATATGGCTACACCTTC.

The chain uses TRBV3-1 and TRBJ2-5; TRBD2 might be the D (5 bases). This CDR3 spans 13 amino acids. CDR1 LGHDT and CDR2 YNNKEL come from the germline V gene (reference sequence). Trimming took off 0 bases at V and 8 bases at J, with 10 bases between the two ends. CDR3 sequence (DNA): TGTGCCAGCAGCCAAGATACTAGAGGTACCCAGTACTTC. Protein product: CASSQDTRGTQYF.

The chain combines TRBV12-3 or TRBV12-4 with TRBJ2-1, with D hard to call. This CDR3 spans 14 amino acids. Trimming shortened V by 5 bases and J by 4 bases, and 12 bases separated the two germline ends. CDR3 amino acids: CASSAKDGYNEQFF. The CDR3 DNA reads as TGTGCCAGCAGTGCAAAGGACGGGTACAATGAGCAGTTCTTC.

This clone has ten or more counts. The chain couples TRBV28 to TRBJ2-3, with a weak D call TRBD2 (5 bases). The length of the CDR3 is 13 residues. The germline V and J ends were trimmed by 5 bases and 0 bases, with 6 bases remaining between them. Per the germline V gene, CDR1 is MDHEN and CDR2 is SYDVKM. The CDR3 coding sequence is TGTGCCAGCAGTGGAGGTAGCACAGATACGCAGTATTTT. This translates into CASSGGSTDTQYF.

V is TRBV18 and J is TRBJ2-7; 9 positions agree with TRBD1. CDR1 and CDR2 (germline): KGHSH, LQKENI. This CDR3 is built from 15 residues. The junction had 8 bases not matched to a gene; V was cut back by 8 bases and J by 0 bases. CDR3: CASSLRDRVSYEQYF. The CDR3 bases are TGTGCCAGCAGCCTCCGGGACAGGGTCTCCTACGAGCAGTACTTC.

V is TRBV7-6 and J is TRBJ2-7; a possible D gene is TRBD2 (6 bases). The CDR3 totals 16 residues. From germline, CDR1 is SGHVS and CDR2 FNYEAQ. The germline V and J ends were trimmed by 5 bases and 2 bases, with 19 bases remaining between them. CDR3 coding DNA: TGTGCCAGCAGCCCCCTCGGGGGAGGCGGGCCCTACGAGCAGTACTTC. The encoded protein is CASSPLGGGGPYEQYF.

This clone was observed many times. The rearrangement links TRBV29-1 to TRBJ2-7; 7 bases are shared with TRBD1. Germline CDR1 SQVTM, CDR2 ANQGSEA. This CDR3 comprises 13 residues. The junction had 10 bases not matched to a gene; V was cut back by 7 bases and J by 4 bases. In nucleotides, the CDR3 is TGCAGCGCTTACGACAGGGCGTCTTACGAGCAGTACTTC. This gives the protein CSAYDRASYEQYF.

The chain uses TRBV3-1 and TRBJ2-7; D call uncertain. Trimming removed 5 bases at V and 5 bases at J, with 22 bases between. CDR3 size: 16 residues. Germline CDR1 is LGHDT and CDR2 is YNNKEL (reference sequence). DNA of the CDR3: TGTGCCAGCAGCTACGTCCGTTTACTATCCGCCGACGAGCAGTACTTC. This sequence encodes CASSYVRLLSADEQYF.

This clone was seen ten or more times. The DNA for the CDR3 is TGTGCCAGCAGCCTTAGTGGGTCAGGGGACTACGAGCAGTACTTC. Encoded protein: CASSLSGSGDYEQYF. The V call is TRBV7-3, the J call TRBJ2-7, with D perhaps matching TRBD1 (6 bases). The CDR3 totals 15 residues. Trimming removed 5 bases at V and 3 bases at J, with 17 bases between. Germline lookup yields CDR1 SGHTA and CDR2 FQGTGA.

In this sample, this clone turned up many times. The same CDR3 can be traced to other DNA sequences in this sample. V usage is TRBV6-1 and J usage is TRBJ1-6, with 8 bases matching TRBD1. J gave up 6 bases and V 7 bases, and 5 bases lay outside the gene matches. Germline-derived CDR1 and CDR2 are MNHNS and SASEGT. The CDR3 loop spans 14 amino acids. For the CDR3, the DNA is TGTGCCAGCACCCGGACAGGGTCTAATTCACCCCTCCACTTT. It codes for CASTRTGSNSPLHF.

This clone came up a few times. Other DNA sequences in this specimen translate into the identical CDR3. The chain links TRBV6-4 to TRBJ1-6, with D unclear. The V gene lost 8 bases and the J gene lost 8 bases, with 13 bases spanning the gap. Germline V lookup: CDR1 MRHNA, CDR2 SNTAGT. CDR3 length equals 13 residues. The CDR3, as DNA: TGTGCCAGCTCGGACGGTGCACATTCACCCCTCCACTTT. Encoded protein: CASSDGAHSPLHF.

This clone has a count of ten or more. A much larger clone lies a single base off, so this may be a read error. The CDR3 is CASSQNGNSPLHF. For the CDR3, the DNA is TGTGCCAGCAGCCAAAATGGAAATTCACCCCTCCACTTT. This chain uses TRBV3-1 with TRBJ1-6; no clear D. Per germline, CDR1 LGHDT and CDR2 YNNKEL (reference sequence). V gave up 2 bases and J gave up 7 bases, with 6 bases separating them. This CDR3 contains 13 residues.

This clone was detected ten times or more. The chain is built from TRBV19 and TRBJ1-3; unclear D gene. V was shortened by 6 bases and J by 2 bases, with 8 bases between the two germline ends. Germline assignment: CDR1 LNHDA and CDR2 SQIVND (reference sequence). This CDR3 region has 13 residues. In DNA, the CDR3 is TGTGCCAGTAGAAGGGAGGCTGGAAACACCATATATTTT. It yields the protein CASRREAGNTIYF.

Only a few counts were recorded for this clone. The rearrangement uses TRBV6-1 and TRBJ1-4, with D possibly TRBD1 on 6 matching bases. V dropped 4 bases and J dropped 0 bases, with 15 bases sitting between them. The CDR3 contains 17 residues. The germline gives CDR1 MNHNS, CDR2 SASEGT. The DNA for the CDR3 is TGTGCCAGCAGTGGCTATTTTGGGACAACAACTAATGAAAAACTGTTTTTT. This encodes CASSGYFGTTTNEKLFF.

This clone was detected many times. The rearrangement links TRBV25-1 to TRBJ2-7; 9 nucleotides align to TRBD2. This CDR3 region has 13 residues. J gave up 4 bases and V 5 bases, and 3 bases lay outside the gene matches. CDR1 MGHDK and CDR2 SYGVNS come from the germline V gene. The CDR3: CASSLSGGYEQYF. The CDR3 DNA reads TGTGCCAGCAGTCTAAGCGGGGGGTACGAGCAGTACTTC.

This clone was picked up many times. This chain uses TRBV25-1 with TRBJ2-7; 9 bases are a match to TRBD1. V was pared by 3 bases and J by 0 bases, with 3 bases of the junction left unmatched. Looked up from germline, CDR1 is MGHDK and CDR2 is SYGVNS. The CDR3 contains 15 residues. The DNA for the CDR3 is TGTGCCAGCAGTGACACAGGGGGCCTCTCCTACGAGCAGTACTTC. Residues: CASSDTGGLSYEQYF.

Comments on this clone: No conserved phenylalanine or tryptophan ends this CDR3, so it is likely a read error. The V gene is TRBV20-1, the J gene TRBJ2-3, with D possibly called TRBD1 or TRBD2 (7 bases each). CDR3 length: 15 residues. In germline, CDR1 is DFQATT, CDR2 SNEGSKA (reference sequence). V shed 5 bases and J shed 5 bases, with 20 bases lying between them. In nucleotides, the CDR3 is TGCAGTGCTCGACATCCAGGGGGGGGTAGAGATACGCAGTATATT. Translating it yields CSARHPGGGRDTQYI.

This clone was seen ten or more times. The genes are TRBV19 and TRBJ1-6; D is unclear. This CDR3 has 15 residues. Looked up from germline, CDR1 is LNHDA and CDR2 is SQIVND (reference sequence). Trimming stripped 1 base from V and 7 bases from J, with 11 bases between. CDR3 residues: CASSIVDSGNSPLHF. The DNA for the CDR3 is TGTGCCAGTAGTATAGTTGACTCGGGAAATTCACCCCTCCACTTT.

The chain joins TRBV20-1 to TRBJ2-2; D gene unclear. The CDR3 sequence is 14 residues long. The V and J ends lost 0 bases and 6 bases respectively, with 11 bases between them. CDR1 and CDR2 (germline): DFQATT, SNEGSKA (reference sequence). The DNA for the CDR3 is TGCAGTGCTAGAGAAAAGGGTTCGGCCGGGGAGCTGTTTTTT. Residues: CSAREKGSAGELFF.

The rearrangement uses TRBV5-1 and TRBJ2-3; D is tentatively TRBD1 or TRBD2 (7 bases each). Trimming shortened V by 9 bases and J by 2 bases, and 16 bases separated the two germline ends. The germline CDR1 and CDR2 sequences are SGHRS and YFSETQ. CDR3 length: 14 amino acids. CDR3 protein: CAIRGGHITDTQYF. The CDR3 DNA reads TGCGCCATCAGGGGGGGCCATATCACAGATACGCAGTATTTT.

By sample fraction, this clone is medium-sized. The rearrangement uses TRBV6-1 and TRBJ1-1, with TRBD1 as a possible D gene (6 bases). Germline assignment: CDR1 MNHNS and CDR2 SASEGT. V lost 7 bases and J lost 5, with 20 bases in between. CDR3 length: 15 residues. CDR3 sequence: CASTPGGGDGTEAFF. The CDR3 DNA reads TGTGCCAGCACTCCGGGAGGGGGGGATGGAACTGAAGCTTTCTTT.

This clone was found many times. CDR3 sequence: CASSGVGGSYEQYF. The CDR3 coding sequence is TGCGCCAGCAGCGGGGTTGGGGGTTCCTACGAGCAGTACTTC. The rearrangement uses TRBV5-1 and TRBJ2-7; D could derive from TRBD1 or TRBD2 (5 bases each). Trimming took 4 bases from V and 1 from J, leaving 12 bases between them. Looked up from germline, CDR1 is SGHRS and CDR2 is YFSETQ. The CDR3 runs to 14 residues.

This clone was picked up many times. The rearrangement joins TRBV5-4 to TRBJ1-1, with D unresolved. The CDR3 runs 14 residues. CDR1 SGHNT and CDR2 YYREEE come from the germline V gene (reference sequence). The V gene lost 5 bases and the J gene lost 3 bases, with 14 bases spanning the gap. The CDR3, as DNA: TGTGCCAGCAGTCGTGGGTATGGGGACACTGAAGCTTTCTTT. It is translated as CASSRGYGDTEAFF.

The chain recombines TRBV3-1 with TRBJ2-7; D is ambiguous. Trimming left V 5 bases short and J 7 bases short, with 18 bases between. The CDR3 sequence is 14 residues long. Germline V lookup: CDR1 LGHDT, CDR2 YNNKEL (reference sequence). In DNA, the CDR3 is TGTGCCAGCAGCGCCGGGTCCCTGGTTAGGGAGCAGTACTTC. Residues: CASSAGSLVREQYF.

This clone was counted only a few times. This chain connects TRBV19 to TRBJ2-5; 12 bases map to TRBD2. Germline CDR1 and CDR2: LNHDA and SQIVND (reference sequence). V trimming: 5 bases; J trimming: 7 bases; junction bases outside the gene matches: 8. CDR3 length: 15 residues. The CDR3 reads CASSPTSGRSGTQYF. CDR3 nucleotides: TGTGCCAGTAGTCCTACTAGCGGGAGGTCTGGGACCCAGTACTTC.

This clone came up once. V and J are TRBV3-1 and TRBJ1-4; D is uncertain. The germline V gene has CDR1 LGHDT and CDR2 YNNKEL (reference sequence). The CDR3 spans 16 residues. Trimming left V 0 bases short and J 8 bases short, with 16 bases between. The CDR3 is CASSQERGPGGEKLFF. The CDR3 DNA reads TGTGCCAGCAGCCAAGAGCGCGGGCCGGGAGGGGAAAAACTGTTTTTT.

This chain joins TRBV12-3 or TRBV12-4 and TRBJ1-2; the D is unclear. V lost 5 bases to trimming and J lost 6 bases, with 13 bases between them. This CDR3 is 13 amino acids long. Written as DNA, the CDR3 is TGTGCCAGCAGTCTCCGCGGGAGCGATGGCTACACCTTC. It translates to CASSLRGSDGYTF.